These 15 T cell receptor beta chains share one sample of origin, sequenced in a study of human versus mouse CDR3 diversity and MHC coevolution. Data came from immunoSEQ multiplex PCR; TCRdb stores just in-frame clones and leaves some out. The profile shows about 83,000 clones, roughly 92% of them singletons. The sample was naive CD4+ T cells from blood. Stated subset: CD45RO-negative CD62L-positive naive CD4 T cells. All receptors derive from a person aged 30 to 69 in good health.

J is TRBJ1-5 and V is TRBV6-6; D call uncertain. Germline lookup yields CDR1 MNHNY and CDR2 SVGAGI (reference sequence). The CDR3 has 13 amino acids. V gave up 6 bases and J gave up 7 bases, with 13 bases separating them. The DNA of the CDR3 is TGTGCCAGCAGGAGTCGTCGGGAGCAGCCCCAGCATTTT. Protein sequence: CASRSRREQPQHF.

The chain couples TRBV6-1 to TRBJ2-2, with D perhaps TRBD1 (6 bases). Germline V CDR1 and CDR2: MNHNS, SASEGT. V dropped 8 bases and J dropped 7 bases, with 20 bases sitting between them. This CDR3 comprises 15 residues. The CDR3 loop is CASGRDIVMVGELFF. CDR3 in DNA: TGTGCCAGCGGCCGGGACATAGTTATGGTCGGGGAGCTGTTTTTT.

The chain carries TRBV4-1 and TRBJ1-2; the D is unclear. Per germline, CDR1 MGHRA and CDR2 YSYEKL. V shed 2 bases and J shed 1 base, with 17 bases lying between them. The CDR3 contains 17 residues. This CDR3 reads CASSQISRGPNNYGYTF. The CDR3 nucleotides read TGCGCCAGCAGCCAAATAAGTCGAGGGCCCAATAACTATGGCTACACCTTC.

The rearrangement joins TRBV9 to TRBJ1-1; possible D gene TRBD1, 5 bases. Germline-derived CDR1 and CDR2 are SGDLS and YYNGEE. CDR3 length: 12 amino acids. Trimming took off 4 bases at V and 5 bases at J, with 9 bases between the two ends. The CDR3 coding sequence is TGTGCCAGCAGCAGGGGAGGAACTGAAGCTTTCTTT. Its translation is CASSRGGTEAFF.

This chain links TRBV18 with TRBJ2-2; TRBD2 agrees at 9 bases. Germline V gives CDR1 KGHSH, CDR2 LQKENI. The CDR3 contains 15 residues. V dropped 2 bases and J dropped 6; count of bases not matched to a gene: 4. The CDR3 here is CASSPNSGGAGELFF. The CDR3 DNA follows: TGTGCCAGCTCACCAAATAGCGGGGGAGCCGGGGAGCTGTTTTTT. The full variable domain, in which reference TRBV18 and TRBJ2-2 provide the parts outside the CDR3, is NAGVMQNPRHLVRRRGQEARLRCSPMKGHSHVYWYRQLPEEGLKFMVYLQKENIIDESGMPKERFSAEFPKEGPSILRIQQVVRGDSAAYFCASSPNSGGAGELFFGEGSRLTVL.

The gene calls are TRBV7-9 and TRBJ2-7, with a weak D call TRBD2 (6 bases). The CDR3 consists of 14 residues. Germline lookup yields CDR1 SEHNR and CDR2 FQNEAQ (reference sequence). Trimming cost V 5 bases and J 3 bases, with 14 bases left between them. This chain's CDR3 is CASSQPSGSYEQYF. Here the CDR3 DNA reads TGTGCCAGCAGCCAGCCCTCCGGGAGCTACGAGCAGTACTTC.

This rearrangement joins TRBV2 to TRBJ1-2; a possible D gene is TRBD1 (6 bases). CDR1 SNHLY and CDR2 FYNNEI come from the germline V gene. With 6 bases removed from V and 10 bases from J, the gap between germline ends came to 9 bases. This CDR3 spans 10 amino acids. CDR3 loop: CASRGGAYTF. CDR3 nucleotide sequence: TGTGCCAGCAGGGGGGGGGCCTACACCTTC.

This clone was found once. The chain employs TRBV28 and TRBJ2-7; tentative D call: TRBD2 (5 bases). Germline CDR1 reads MDHEN; CDR2 reads SYDVKM. The V gene lost 1 base and the J gene lost 5 bases, with 6 bases spanning the gap. CDR3 length: 12 amino acids. CDR3 sequence: CASSLLRDEQYF. DNA of the CDR3: TGTGCCAGCAGTTTATTGAGGGACGAGCAGTACTTC.

The V call is TRBV30, the J call TRBJ1-5; no clear D. V was cut by 0 bases and J by 4 bases, with 7 bases left in between. Germline lookup yields CDR1 GTSNPN and CDR2 SVGIG (reference sequence). The CDR3 loop spans 13 amino acids. CDR3 sequence: CAWSVGGNQPQHF. The DNA of the CDR3 is TGTGCCTGGAGTGTCGGAGGGAATCAGCCCCAGCATTTT.

J is TRBJ1-4 and V is TRBV9, with D maybe TRBD1 (5 bases). V lost 4 bases, J lost 0 bases, and 16 bases lay in between. The CDR3 has 17 amino acids. The germline V gene encodes CDR1 SGDLS and CDR2 YYNGEE. The DNA of the CDR3 is TGTGCCAGCAGCCCCGGTTCAGGGCCCACAACTAATGAAAAACTGTTTTTT. Protein: CASSPGSGPTTNEKLFF.

J is TRBJ1-2 and V is TRBV15; D is possibly TRBD1 (5 bases). Germline CDR1 LNHNV, CDR2 YYDKDF (reference sequence). V was trimmed by 0 bases and J by 4 bases, leaving 12 bases between them. The length of the CDR3 is 15 residues. This CDR3 is CATSREQAIIYGYTF. In DNA form, the CDR3 reads TGTGCCACCAGCAGAGAACAGGCCATTATCTATGGCTACACCTTC.

The J gene is TRBJ1-1, the V gene TRBV28, with D maybe TRBD1 (5 bases). The V gene lost 2 bases and the J gene lost 5 bases, with 9 bases spanning the gap. Germline V gives CDR1 MDHEN, CDR2 SYDVKM. The CDR3 consists of 13 residues. The CDR3 DNA sequence: TGTGCCAGCAGTTTAGCAGGGAGGACTGAAGCTTTCTTT. Amino acid sequence: CASSLAGRTEAFF.

The gene calls are TRBV4-2 and TRBJ2-7, with 10 bases that match TRBD1. The CDR3 consists of 14 residues. The germline CDR1 and CDR2 sequences are LGHNA and YNFKEQ. Germline trimming cut 3 bases from V and 5 bases from J; bases unmatched to any gene: 4. CDR3 region: CASSQMTGGHEQYF. Written as DNA, the CDR3 is TGTGCCAGCAGCCAGATGACAGGGGGCCACGAGCAGTACTTC.

The CDR3 here is CASRITAGVPGELFF. The CDR3 coding sequence is TGTGCCAGCAGAATAACGGCGGGGGTTCCCGGGGAGCTGTTTTTT. This chain joins TRBV6-5 and TRBJ2-2; 7 bases map to TRBD2. V lost 6 bases, J lost 6 bases, and 10 bases stayed unmatched. The CDR3 loop spans 15 amino acids. Germline loops: CDR1 MNHEY, CDR2 SVGAGI.

The chain joins TRBV30 to TRBJ1-5, with a tentative D call TRBD1 (6 bases). This CDR3 is built from 15 residues. Germline V gene data show CDR1 as GTSNPN and CDR2 as SVGIG (reference sequence). V lost 4 bases, J lost 3 bases, and 16 bases lay in between. The CDR3 sequence is CAWKKSTGPNQPQHF. The CDR3 nucleotides are TGTGCCTGGAAAAAGTCGACAGGCCCCAATCAGCCCCAGCATTTT.